This T cell receptor (beta chain) was documented in a study of T cells after posttransplantation cyclophosphamide. Clones were sequenced by immunoSEQ multiplex PCR, and TCRdb holds only the in-frame ones, with some missing. In total the sample includes 40,000 to 45,000 clones, none of them seen once. Concerning this clone itself: The germline gene is not matched at one end of the junction; a read error may be the cause. Additional DNA sequences in this sample encode the identical CDR3.

The CDR3 sequence is 15 residues long. CDR1 and CDR2 (germline): MNHEY, SVGAGI. The sequence was obtained from a man in his forties in good health, CMV-negative, and a related stem cell transplant donor. Sequencing input: PBMCs. The V and J genes are TRBV6-5 and TRBJ2-3; 11 bases are shared with TRBD2. CDR3 region: CASSYRTSGTDTQYF. The CDR3 nucleotides are TGCGCCAGCAGTTACCGGACTAGCGGGACAGATACGCAGTATTTT.